This T cell receptor (beta chain) was recovered during a study of shared clonotypes between healthy human individuals. Only in-frame clones appear in the TCRdb table, and some are missing; sequencing was by immunoSEQ multiplex PCR. The sample consists of millions of clones, about 94% of them appearing once. Comment on this clone: In the same sample, other DNA sequences code for this CDR3.

Selected positively for CCR7 and CD45RO-negative, naive CD8 cells excluded terminally differentiated effector memory CD45RA+ cells. Trimming stripped 3 bases from V and 2 bases from J, with 10 bases between. The CDR3 is 14 amino acids. CDR1 MNHEY and CDR2 SVGAGI come from the germline V gene. The TCR comes from a man aged 18 to 35 in good health. The chain uses TRBV6-5 and TRBJ2-5, with D possibly being TRBD2 (5 bases). Sequencing used naive CD8+ T cells sorted from blood. CDR3 nucleotide sequence: TGTGCCAGCAGTTATTCCGGCGGGCAAGAGACCCAGTACTTC. As protein: CASSYSGGQETQYF.